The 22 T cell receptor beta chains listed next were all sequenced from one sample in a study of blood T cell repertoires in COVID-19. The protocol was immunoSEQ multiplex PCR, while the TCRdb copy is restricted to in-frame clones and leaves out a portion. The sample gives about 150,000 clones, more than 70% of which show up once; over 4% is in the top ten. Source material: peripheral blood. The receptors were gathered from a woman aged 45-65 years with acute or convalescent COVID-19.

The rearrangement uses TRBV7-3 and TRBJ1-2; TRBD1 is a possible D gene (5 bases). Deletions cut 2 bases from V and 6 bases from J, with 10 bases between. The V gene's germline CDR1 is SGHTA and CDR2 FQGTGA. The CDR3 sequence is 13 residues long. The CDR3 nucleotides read TGTGCCAGCAGCTTAGGTCCAGGGAATGGCTACACCTTC. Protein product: CASSLGPGNGYTF. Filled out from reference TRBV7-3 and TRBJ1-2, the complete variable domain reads GAGVSQTPSNKVTEKGKYVELRCDPISGHTALYWYRQSLGQGPEFLIYFQGTGAADDSGLPNDRFFAVRPEGSVSTLKIQRTERGDSAVYLCASSLGPGNGYTFGSGTRLTVV.

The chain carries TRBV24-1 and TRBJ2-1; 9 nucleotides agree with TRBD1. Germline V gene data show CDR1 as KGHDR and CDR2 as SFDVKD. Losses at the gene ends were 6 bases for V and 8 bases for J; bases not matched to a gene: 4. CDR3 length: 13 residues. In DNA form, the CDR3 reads TGTGCCACCAGTTTCGGACAGGGGTATGAGCAGTTCTTC. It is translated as CATSFGQGYEQFF.

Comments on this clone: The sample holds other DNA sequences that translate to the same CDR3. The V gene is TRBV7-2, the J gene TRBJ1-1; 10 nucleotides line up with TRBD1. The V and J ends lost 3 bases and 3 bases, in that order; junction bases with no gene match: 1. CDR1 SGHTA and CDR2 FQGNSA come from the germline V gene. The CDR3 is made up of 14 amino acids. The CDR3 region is CASSFGTGDTEAFF. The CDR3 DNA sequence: TGTGCCAGCAGCTTTGGGACAGGGGACACTGAAGCTTTCTTT.

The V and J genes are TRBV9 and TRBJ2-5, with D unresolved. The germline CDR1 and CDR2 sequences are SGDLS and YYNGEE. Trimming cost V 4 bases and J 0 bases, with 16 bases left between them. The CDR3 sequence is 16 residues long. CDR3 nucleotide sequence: TGTGCCAGCAGCCCCCCCGTTGTGGCAAACCAAGAGACCCAGTACTTC. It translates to CASSPPVVANQETQYF.

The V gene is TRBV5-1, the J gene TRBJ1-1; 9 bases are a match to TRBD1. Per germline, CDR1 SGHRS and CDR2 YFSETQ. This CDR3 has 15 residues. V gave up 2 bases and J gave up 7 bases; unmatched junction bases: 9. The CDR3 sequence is CASSLQDRGGGEAFF. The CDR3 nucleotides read TGCGCCAGCAGCTTACAGGACAGGGGAGGTGGTGAAGCTTTCTTT.

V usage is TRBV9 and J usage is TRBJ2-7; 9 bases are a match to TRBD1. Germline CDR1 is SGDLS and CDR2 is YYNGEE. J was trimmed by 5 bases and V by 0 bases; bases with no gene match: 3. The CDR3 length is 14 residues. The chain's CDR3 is CASSVGDRDHEQYF. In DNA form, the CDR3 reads TGTGCCAGCAGCGTAGGGGACAGGGATCACGAGCAGTACTTC. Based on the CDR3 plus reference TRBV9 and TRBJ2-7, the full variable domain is DSGVTQTPKHLITATGQRVTLRCSPRSGDLSVYWYQQSLDQGLQFLIQYYNGEERAKGNILERFSAQQFPDLHSELNLSSLELGDSALYFCASSVGDRDHEQYFGPGTRLTVT.

This chain's CDR3 is CASSYGQDGSPLHF. CDR3 bases: TGTGCCAGCAGTTACGGACAGGACGGGTCACCCCTCCACTTT. V gene TRBV6-2 or TRBV6-3 combines with J gene TRBJ1-6; TRBD1 matches at 7 bases. Trimming at V came to 2 bases and at J to 10 bases, leaving 5 bases not matched to a gene. CDR3 length: 14 amino acids. The germline CDR1 and CDR2 sequences are MNHEY and SVGEGT.

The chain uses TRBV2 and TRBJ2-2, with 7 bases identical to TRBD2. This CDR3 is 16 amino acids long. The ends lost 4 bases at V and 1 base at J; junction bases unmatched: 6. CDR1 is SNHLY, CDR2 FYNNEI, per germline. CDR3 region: CASSALAGRNTGELFF. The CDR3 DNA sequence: TGTGCCAGCAGTGCTTTAGCGGGCAGGAACACCGGGGAGCTGTTTTTT.

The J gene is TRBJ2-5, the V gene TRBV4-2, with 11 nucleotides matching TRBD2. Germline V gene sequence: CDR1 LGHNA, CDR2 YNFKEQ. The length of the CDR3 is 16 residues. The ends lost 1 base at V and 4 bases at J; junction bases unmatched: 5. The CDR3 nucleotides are TGTGCCAGCAGCCAAGTAACTAGCGGGGGCGTAGAGACCCAGTACTTC. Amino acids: CASSQVTSGGVETQYF.

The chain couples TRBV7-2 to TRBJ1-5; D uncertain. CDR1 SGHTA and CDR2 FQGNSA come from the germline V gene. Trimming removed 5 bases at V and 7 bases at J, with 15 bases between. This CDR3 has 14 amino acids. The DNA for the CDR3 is TGTGCCAGCAGCCCGAGCGTTTCCGGGCAGCCCCAGCATTTT. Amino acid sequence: CASSPSVSGQPQHF.

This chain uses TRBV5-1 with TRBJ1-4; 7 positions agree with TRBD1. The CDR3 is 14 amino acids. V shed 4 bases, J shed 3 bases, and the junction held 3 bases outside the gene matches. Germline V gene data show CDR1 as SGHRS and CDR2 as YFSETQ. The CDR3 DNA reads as TGCGCCAGCAGCGCAACAGGGGCTAATGAAAAACTGTTTTTT. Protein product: CASSATGANEKLFF.

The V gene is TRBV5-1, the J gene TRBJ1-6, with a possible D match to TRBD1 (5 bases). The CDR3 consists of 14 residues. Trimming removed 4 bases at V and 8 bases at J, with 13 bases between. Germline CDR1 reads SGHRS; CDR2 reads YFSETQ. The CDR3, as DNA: TGCGCCAGCAGCCGGGGGGGATCTGATTCACCCCTCCACTTT. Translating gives CASSRGGSDSPLHF.

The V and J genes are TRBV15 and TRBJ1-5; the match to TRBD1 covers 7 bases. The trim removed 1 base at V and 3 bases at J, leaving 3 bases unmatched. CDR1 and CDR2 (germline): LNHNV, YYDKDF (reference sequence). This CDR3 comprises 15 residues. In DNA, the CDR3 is TGTGCCACCAGCAGAGTGACAGGGCCCAATCAGCCCCAGCATTTT. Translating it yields CATSRVTGPNQPQHF. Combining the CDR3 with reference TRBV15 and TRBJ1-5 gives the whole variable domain DAMVIQNPRYQVTQFGKPVTLSCSQTLNHNVMYWYQQKSSQAPKLLFHYYDKDFNNEADTPDNFQSRRPNTSFCFLDIRSPGLGDTAMYLCATSRVTGPNQPQHFGDGTRLSIL.

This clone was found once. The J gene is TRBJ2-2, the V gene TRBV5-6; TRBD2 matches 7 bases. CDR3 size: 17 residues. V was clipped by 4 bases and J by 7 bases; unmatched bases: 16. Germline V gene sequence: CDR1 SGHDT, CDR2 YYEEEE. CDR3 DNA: TGTGCCAGCAGCGGCCCGACAGCGGGGAGTATAGTCGGGGAGCTGTTTTTT. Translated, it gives CASSGPTAGSIVGELFF. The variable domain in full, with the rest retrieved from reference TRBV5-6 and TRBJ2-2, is DAGVTQSPTHLIKTRGQQVTLRCSPKSGHDTVSWYQQALGQGPQFIFQYYEEEERQRGNFPDRFSGHQFPNYSSELNVNALLLGDSALYLCASSGPTAGSIVGELFFGEGSRLTVL.

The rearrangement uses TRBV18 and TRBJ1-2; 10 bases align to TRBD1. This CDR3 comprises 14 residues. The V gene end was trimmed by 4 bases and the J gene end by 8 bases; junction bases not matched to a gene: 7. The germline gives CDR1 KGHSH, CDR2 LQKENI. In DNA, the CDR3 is TGTGCCAGCTCACAACGACAGGGGGCAGAAGGCTACACCTTC. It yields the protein CASSQRQGAEGYTF.

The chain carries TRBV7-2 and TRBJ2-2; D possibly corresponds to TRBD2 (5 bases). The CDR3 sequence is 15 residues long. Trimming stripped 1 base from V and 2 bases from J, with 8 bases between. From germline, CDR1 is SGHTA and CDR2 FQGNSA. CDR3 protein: CASSLEAVNTGELFF. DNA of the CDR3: TGTGCCAGCAGCTTAGAAGCGGTAAACACCGGGGAGCTGTTTTTT.

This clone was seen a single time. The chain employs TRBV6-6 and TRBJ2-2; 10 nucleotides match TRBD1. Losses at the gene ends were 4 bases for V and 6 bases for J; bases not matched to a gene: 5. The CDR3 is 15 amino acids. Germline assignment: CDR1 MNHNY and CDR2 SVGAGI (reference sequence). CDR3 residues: CASSSGQGMAGELFF. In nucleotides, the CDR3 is TGTGCCAGCAGTTCGGGACAGGGGATGGCCGGGGAGCTGTTTTTT.

DNA for the CDR3: TGTGCCAGCTCTCGGGACAGCGATACCTACGAGCAGTACTTC. As protein: CASSRDSDTYEQYF. The rearrangement uses TRBV18 and TRBJ2-7; 7 bases line up with TRBD1. Germline CDR1 reads KGHSH; CDR2 reads LQKENI. CDR3 length: 14 residues. The V and J ends lost 6 bases and 2 bases, in that order; junction bases with no gene match: 7. The full variable domain, in which reference TRBV18 and TRBJ2-7 provide the parts outside the CDR3, is NAGVMQNPRHLVRRRGQEARLRCSPMKGHSHVYWYRQLPEEGLKFMVYLQKENIIDESGMPKERFSAEFPKEGPSILRIQQVVRGDSAAYFCASSRDSDTYEQYFGPGTRLTVT.

The CDR3 protein is CASSQEGLGYTF. CDR3 DNA: TGCGCCAGCAGCCAAGAGGGGCTTGGCTACACCTTC. This rearrangement joins TRBV4-3 to TRBJ1-2, with D possibly TRBD1 on 5 matching bases. CDR1 is LGHNA, CDR2 YSLEER, per germline. The CDR3 has 12 residues. With 0 bases removed from V and 7 bases from J, the gap between germline ends came to 6 bases.

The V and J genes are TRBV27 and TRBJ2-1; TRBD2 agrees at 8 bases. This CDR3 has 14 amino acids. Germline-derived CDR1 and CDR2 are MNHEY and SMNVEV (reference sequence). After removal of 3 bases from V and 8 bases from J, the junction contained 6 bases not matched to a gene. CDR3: CASSFLDGGDEQFF. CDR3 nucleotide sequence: TGTGCCAGCAGTTTTTTGGACGGGGGGGATGAGCAGTTCTTC.

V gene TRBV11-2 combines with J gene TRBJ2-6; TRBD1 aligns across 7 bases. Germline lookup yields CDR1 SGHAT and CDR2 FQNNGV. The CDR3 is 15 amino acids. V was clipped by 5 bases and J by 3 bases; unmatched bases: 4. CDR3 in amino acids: CASSRGGYGANVLTF. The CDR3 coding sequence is TGTGCCAGCAGCCGAGGGGGCTATGGGGCCAACGTCCTGACTTTC.

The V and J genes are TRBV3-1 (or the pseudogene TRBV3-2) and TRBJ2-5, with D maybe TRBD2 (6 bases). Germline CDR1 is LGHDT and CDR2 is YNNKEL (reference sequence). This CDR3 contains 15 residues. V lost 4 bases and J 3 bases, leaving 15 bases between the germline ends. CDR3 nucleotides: TGTGCCAGCAGCCCTCGGGGTAGCGGAAAAGAGACCCAGTACTTC. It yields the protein CASSPRGSGKETQYF.